Listed here are 4 T cell receptor beta chains from one sample, sequenced in a study of T cell repertoires in cytomegalovirus infection. TCRdb fed the reads into MiXCR, producing one record per CDR3 protein. Here the sample spans around 78,000 distinct CDR3 sequences, 20% to 30% being singletons. These receptors' targets are unknown. This specimen consisted of CD8+ T cells from cultured PBMCs, obtained from culture after CMV antigen stimulation. The receptors here all came from a human donor in good health (CMV status not recorded). Some clones in this sample may be carry-over from other donors' samples.

This clonotype occurred many times. V usage is TRBV11-3 and J usage is TRBJ1-3; no clear D gene. The CDR3 is made up of 14 amino acids. The V gene's germline CDR1 is SGHNT and CDR2 YENEEA. V was shortened by 5 bases and J by 2 bases, with 10 bases between the two germline ends. The CDR3 DNA follows: TGTGCCAGCAGCCATGACGGTACTGGAAACACCATATATTTT. Its translation is CASSHDGTGNTIYF. The full variable domain, in which reference TRBV11-3 and TRBJ1-3 provide the parts outside the CDR3, is EAGVVQSPRYKIIEKKQPVAFWCNPISGHNTLYWYLQNLGQGPELLIRYENEEAVDDSQLPKDRFSAERLKGVDSTLKIQPAELGDSAVYLCASSHDGTGNTIYFGEGSWLTVV.

This clonotype was seen a few times. The V and J genes are TRBV10-3 and TRBJ2-7; D is unclear. Germline CDR1 is ENHRY and CDR2 is SYGVKD. The CDR3 is made up of 12 amino acids. V shed 4 bases and J shed 2 bases, with 6 bases lying between them. CDR3 nucleotides: TGTGCCATCAGTGGGGAACCCTACGAGCAGTACTTC. Translating it yields CAISGEPYEQYF.

Details on this clonotype: A much more abundant neighbour one base away suggests this may be a read error. The rearrangement uses TRBV7-2 and TRBJ2-5; 9 nucleotides agree with TRBD2. Germline CDR1 and CDR2: SGHTA and FQGNSA. The CDR3 extends over 16 amino acids. The CDR3 region is CASRLGLIAGVETQYF. The CDR3 DNA follows: TGTGCCAGCAGGTTAGGGTTAATAGCGGGGGTAGAGACCCAGTACTTC.

This clonotype was seen at least ten times. This chain joins TRBV12-3 or TRBV12-4 and TRBJ1-5; D perhaps matches TRBD1 (6 bases). Deletions cut 5 bases from V and 0 bases from J, with 26 bases between. This CDR3 is built from 20 residues. CDR3 protein: CASSPGGGLGGTYSNQPQHF. The DNA of the CDR3 is TGTGCCAGCAGTCCAGGAGGTGGGTTGGGCGGGACATATAGCAATCAGCCCCAGCATTTT.